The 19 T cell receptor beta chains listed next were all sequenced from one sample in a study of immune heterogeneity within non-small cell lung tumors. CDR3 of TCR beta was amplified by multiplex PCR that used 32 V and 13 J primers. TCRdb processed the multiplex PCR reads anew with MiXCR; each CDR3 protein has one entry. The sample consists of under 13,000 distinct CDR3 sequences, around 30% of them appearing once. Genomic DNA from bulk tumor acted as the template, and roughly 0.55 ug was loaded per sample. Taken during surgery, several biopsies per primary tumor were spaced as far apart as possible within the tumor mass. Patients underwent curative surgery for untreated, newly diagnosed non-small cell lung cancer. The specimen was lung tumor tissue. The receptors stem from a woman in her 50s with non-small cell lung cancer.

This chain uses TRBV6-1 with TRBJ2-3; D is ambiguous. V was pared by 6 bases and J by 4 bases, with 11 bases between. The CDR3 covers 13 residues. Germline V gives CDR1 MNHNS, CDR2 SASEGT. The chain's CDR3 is CASREHEPDTQYF. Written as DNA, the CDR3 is TGTGCCAGCAGAGAACACGAGCCAGATACGCAGTATTTT.

The CDR3 region is CASSPTRFVNTEAFF. The CDR3 nucleotides are TGTGCCAGCAGTCCAACGAGGTTTGTGAACACTGAAGCTTTCTTT. V is TRBV28 and J is TRBJ1-1, with D uncertain. Germline V lookup: CDR1 MDHEN, CDR2 SYDVKM. V lost 5 bases to trimming and J lost 0 bases, with 13 bases between them. The CDR3 totals 15 residues.

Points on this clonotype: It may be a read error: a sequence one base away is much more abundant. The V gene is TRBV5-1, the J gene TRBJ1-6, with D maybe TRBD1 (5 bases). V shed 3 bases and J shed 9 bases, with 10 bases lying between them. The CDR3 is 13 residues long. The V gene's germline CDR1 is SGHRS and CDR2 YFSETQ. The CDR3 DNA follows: TGCGCCAGCAGCTCGCAGGGTGGTTCACCCCTCCACTTT. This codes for CASSSQGGSPLHF.

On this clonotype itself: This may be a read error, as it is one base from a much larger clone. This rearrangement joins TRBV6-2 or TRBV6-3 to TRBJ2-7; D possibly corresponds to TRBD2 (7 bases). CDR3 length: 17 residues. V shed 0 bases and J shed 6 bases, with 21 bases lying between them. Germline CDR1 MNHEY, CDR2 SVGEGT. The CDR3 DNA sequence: TGTGCCAGCAGTTACTCATACCTAGGGGGAGGGCCGAGCGAGCAGTACTTC. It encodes CASSYSYLGGGPSEQYF.

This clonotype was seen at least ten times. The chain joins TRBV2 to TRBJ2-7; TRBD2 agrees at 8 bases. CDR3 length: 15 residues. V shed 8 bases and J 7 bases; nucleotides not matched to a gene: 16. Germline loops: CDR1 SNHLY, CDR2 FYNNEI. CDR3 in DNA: TGTGCCAGCTCCCAATCTAGCGGGTCCTCTCAGGAGCAGTACTTC. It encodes CASSQSSGSSQEQYF.

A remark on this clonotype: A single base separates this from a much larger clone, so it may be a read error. In DNA, the CDR3 is TGTGCCAGCAGTTCCCGACAGGGGACAAGTTACGAGCAGTACTTC. Translation gives CASSSRQGTSYEQYF. This chain connects TRBV6-2 or TRBV6-3 to TRBJ2-7, with 8 nucleotides matching TRBD1. Germline lookup yields CDR1 MNHEY and CDR2 SVGEGT. The CDR3 has 15 residues. Unmatched junction bases numbered 9, after V lost 4 bases and J lost 4 bases.

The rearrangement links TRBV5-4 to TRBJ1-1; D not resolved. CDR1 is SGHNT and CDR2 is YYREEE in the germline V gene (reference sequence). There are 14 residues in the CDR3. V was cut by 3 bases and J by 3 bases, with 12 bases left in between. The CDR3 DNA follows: TGTGCCAGCAGCTCATGGGCCAAGTACACTGAAGCTTTCTTT. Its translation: CASSSWAKYTEAFF.

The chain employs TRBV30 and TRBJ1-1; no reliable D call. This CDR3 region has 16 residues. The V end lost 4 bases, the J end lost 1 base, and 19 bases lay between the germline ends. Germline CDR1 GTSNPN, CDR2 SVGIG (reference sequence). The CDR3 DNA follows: TGTGCCTGGAAAAGGGAGGACGGTAGGCGGAACACTGAAGCTTTCTTT. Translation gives CAWKREDGRRNTEAFF.

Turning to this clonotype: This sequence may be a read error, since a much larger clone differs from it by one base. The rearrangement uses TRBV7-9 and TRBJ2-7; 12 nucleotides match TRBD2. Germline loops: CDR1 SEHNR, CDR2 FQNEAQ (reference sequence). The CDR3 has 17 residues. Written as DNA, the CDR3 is TGTGCCAGCATCTTAGCGGGGACTAGCGGGCCGCCTTACGAGCAGTACTTC. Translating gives CASILAGTSGPPYEQYF.

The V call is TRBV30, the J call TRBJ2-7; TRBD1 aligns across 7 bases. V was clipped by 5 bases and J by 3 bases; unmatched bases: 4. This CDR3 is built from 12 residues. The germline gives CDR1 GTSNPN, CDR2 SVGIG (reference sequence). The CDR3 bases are TGTGCCTGGGAGAGACAGGGCTACGAGCAGTACTTC. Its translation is CAWERQGYEQYF.

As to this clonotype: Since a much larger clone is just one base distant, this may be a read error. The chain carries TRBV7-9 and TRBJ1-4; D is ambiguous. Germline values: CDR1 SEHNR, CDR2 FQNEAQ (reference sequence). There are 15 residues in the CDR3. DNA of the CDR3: TGTGTCAGCAGCATGGCTTTGCAGCGGGGTGAAAAACTGTTTTTT. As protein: CVSSMALQRGEKLFF.

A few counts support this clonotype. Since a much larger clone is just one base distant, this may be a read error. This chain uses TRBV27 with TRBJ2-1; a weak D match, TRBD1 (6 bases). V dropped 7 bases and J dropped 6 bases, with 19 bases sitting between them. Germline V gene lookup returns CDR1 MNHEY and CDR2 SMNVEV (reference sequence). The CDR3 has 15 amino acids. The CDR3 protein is CASIISRGLLNEQFF. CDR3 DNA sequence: TGTGCCAGCATTATCTCGAGGGGGTTACTCAATGAGCAGTTCTTC.

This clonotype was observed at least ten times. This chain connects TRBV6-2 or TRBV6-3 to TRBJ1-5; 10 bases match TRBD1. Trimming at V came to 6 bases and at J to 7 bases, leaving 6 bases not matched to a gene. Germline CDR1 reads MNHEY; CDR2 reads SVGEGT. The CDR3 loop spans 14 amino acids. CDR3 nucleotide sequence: TGTGCCAGCAGCCGACAGGGGGCATACCAGCCCCAGCATTTT. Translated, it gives CASSRQGAYQPQHF.

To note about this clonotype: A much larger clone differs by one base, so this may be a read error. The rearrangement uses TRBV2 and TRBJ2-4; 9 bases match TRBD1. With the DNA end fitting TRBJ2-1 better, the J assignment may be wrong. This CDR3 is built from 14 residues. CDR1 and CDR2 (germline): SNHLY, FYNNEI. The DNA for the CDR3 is TGTGCCAGCAATGAAAGCGGACAGGGGTGGGAGCAGTTCTTC. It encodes CASNESGQGWEQFF.

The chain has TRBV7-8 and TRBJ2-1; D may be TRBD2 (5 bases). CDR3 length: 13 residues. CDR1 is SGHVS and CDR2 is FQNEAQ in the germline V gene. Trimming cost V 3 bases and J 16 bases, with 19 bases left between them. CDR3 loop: CASSLVEASFSFF. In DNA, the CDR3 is TGTGCCAGCAGCTTGGTGGAGGCTAGTTTTTCCTTCTTC.

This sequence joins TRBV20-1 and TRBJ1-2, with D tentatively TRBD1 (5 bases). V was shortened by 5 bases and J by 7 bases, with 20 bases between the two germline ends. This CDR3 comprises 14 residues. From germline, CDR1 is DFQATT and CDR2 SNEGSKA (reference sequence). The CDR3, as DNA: TGCAGTGCTTCCCGGGACGGTCGGACGGTTGGCTACACCTTC. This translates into CSASRDGRTVGYTF.

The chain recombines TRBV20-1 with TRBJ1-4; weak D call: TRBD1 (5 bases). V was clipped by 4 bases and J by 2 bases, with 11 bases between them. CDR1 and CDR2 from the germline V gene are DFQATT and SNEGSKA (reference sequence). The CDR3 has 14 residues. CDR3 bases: TGCAGTGCTACTACAGGAGGGACTAATGAAAAACTGTTTTTT. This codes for CSATTGGTNEKLFF.

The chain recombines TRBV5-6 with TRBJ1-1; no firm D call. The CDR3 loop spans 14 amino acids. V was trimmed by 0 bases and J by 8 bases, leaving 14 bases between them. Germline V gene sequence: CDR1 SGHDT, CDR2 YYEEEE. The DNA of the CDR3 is TGTGCCAGCAGCTTGGCCAGGTGGGCTGCCGAAGCTTTCTTT. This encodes CASSLARWAAEAFF.

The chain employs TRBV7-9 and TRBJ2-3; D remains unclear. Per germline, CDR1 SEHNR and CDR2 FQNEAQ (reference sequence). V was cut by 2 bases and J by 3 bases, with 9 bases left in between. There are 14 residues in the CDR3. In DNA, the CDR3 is TGTGCCAGCAGCTTACAGCTAGGTACAGATACGCAGTATTTT. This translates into CASSLQLGTDTQYF.